This TCR beta chain was found in a study of blood T cell repertoires in COVID-19. Study background: Whether acute or convalescent, the COVID-19 samples came from the United States, Italy and Spain. Sources were T cells, B-cell-depleted T cells, or PBMCs; the material itself was cDNA or gDNA.

This CDR3 comprises 16 residues. V was clipped by 1 base and J by 7 bases, with 17 bases between them. CDR1 and CDR2 from the germline V gene are LNHDA and SQIVND (reference sequence). Under the authors' procedure: By means of reference gene primer amplification, nucleated cell counts were estimated. Clones were read by immunoSEQ multiplex PCR, and TCRdb kept only the in-frame ones, dropping some. V, J and clone size are taken as reported in that table, and D and trimming were inferred from the DNA itself. The table shows 250,000 to 350,000 clones, with 87% occurring only once. Sequencing was performed on peripheral blood. The clonotype comes from a man between 18 and 29 years old with active or convalescent COVID-19. This rearrangement joins TRBV19 to TRBJ1-5; D is perhaps TRBD1 (5 bases). CDR3 amino acids: CASSIVAGMVYQPQHF. The CDR3 DNA follows: TGTGCCAGTAGTATAGTGGCAGGGATGGTTTACCAGCCCCAGCATTTT. The entire variable domain, with the rest obtained from reference TRBV19 and TRBJ1-5, is as follows: DGGITQSPKYLFRKEGQNVTLSCEQNLNHDAMYWYRQDPGQGLRLIYYSQIVNDFQKGDIAEGYSVSREKKESFPLTVTSAQKNPTAFYLCASSIVAGMVYQPQHFGDGTRLSIL.